The entry below describes one T cell receptor beta chain. The germline V gene encodes CDR1 LNHDA and CDR2 SQIVND (reference sequence). V gave up 6 bases and J gave up 4 bases, with 15 bases separating them. The CDR3 totals 14 residues. Profiled with immunoSEQ multiplex PCR; TCRdb holds only in-frame clones, not every one. The sample consists of 150,000 to 200,000 clones, about 90% of them appearing once. Participants reported their clinical history, and cohort assignment relied on those reports. This record belongs to a study of blood T cell repertoires in COVID-19. The wider study: Samples came from the United States, Italy and Spain, spanning acute and convalescent COVID-19.

Sample: PBMCs or T cells enriched from blood (not recorded which). The TCR originated in a human donor with acute COVID-19. The donor label of this sample is uncertain. The chain joins TRBV19 to TRBJ1-2; TRBD1 might be the D (6 bases). Here the CDR3 DNA reads TGTGCCAGTAGGGTCTCGGACAGATCCTATGGCTACACCTTC. Its protein is CASRVSDRSYGYTF.